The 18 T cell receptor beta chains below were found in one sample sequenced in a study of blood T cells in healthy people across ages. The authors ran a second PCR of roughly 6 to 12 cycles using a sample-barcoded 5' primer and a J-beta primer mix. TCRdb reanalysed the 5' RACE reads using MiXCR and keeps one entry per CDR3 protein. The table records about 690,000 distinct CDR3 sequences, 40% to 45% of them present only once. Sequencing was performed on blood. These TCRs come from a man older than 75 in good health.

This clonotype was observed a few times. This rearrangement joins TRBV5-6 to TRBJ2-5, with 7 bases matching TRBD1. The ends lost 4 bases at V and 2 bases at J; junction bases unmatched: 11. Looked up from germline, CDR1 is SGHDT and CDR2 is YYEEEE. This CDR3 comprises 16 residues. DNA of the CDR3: TGTGCCAGCAGCCAGCTCGGGACAGCGACTCAAGAGACCCAGTACTTC. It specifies CASSQLGTATQETQYF. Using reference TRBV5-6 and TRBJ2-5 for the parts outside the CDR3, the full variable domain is DAGVTQSPTHLIKTRGQQVTLRCSPKSGHDTVSWYQQALGQGPQFIFQYYEEEERQRGNFPDRFSGHQFPNYSSELNVNALLLGDSALYLCASSQLGTATQETQYFGPGTRLLVL.

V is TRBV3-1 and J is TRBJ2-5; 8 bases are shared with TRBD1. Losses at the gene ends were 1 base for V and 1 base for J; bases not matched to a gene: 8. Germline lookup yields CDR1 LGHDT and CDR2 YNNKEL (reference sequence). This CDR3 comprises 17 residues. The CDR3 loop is CASSQGTGGRGQETQYF. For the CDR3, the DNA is TGTGCCAGCAGCCAAGGAACAGGGGGTAGGGGCCAAGAGACCCAGTACTTC.

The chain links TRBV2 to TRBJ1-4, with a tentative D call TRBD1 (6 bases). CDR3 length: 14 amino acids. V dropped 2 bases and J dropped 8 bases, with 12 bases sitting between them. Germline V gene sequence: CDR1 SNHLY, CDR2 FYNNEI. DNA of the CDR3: TGTGCCAGCAGTGAAACGGGACACGGGGAAAAACTGTTTTTT. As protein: CASSETGHGEKLFF.

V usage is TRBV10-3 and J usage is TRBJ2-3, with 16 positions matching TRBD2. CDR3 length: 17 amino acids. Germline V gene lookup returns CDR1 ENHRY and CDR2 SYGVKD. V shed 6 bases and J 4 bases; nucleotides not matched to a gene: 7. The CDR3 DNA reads TGTGCCATCAGCGGGACTAGCGGGAGGGCCAGGCCAGATACGCAGTATTTT. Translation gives CAISGTSGRARPDTQYF.

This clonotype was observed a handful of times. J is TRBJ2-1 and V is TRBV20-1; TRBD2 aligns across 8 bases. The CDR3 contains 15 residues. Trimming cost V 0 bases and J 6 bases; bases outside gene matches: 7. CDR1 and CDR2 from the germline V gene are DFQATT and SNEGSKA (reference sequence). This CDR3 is CSAREGGRQSNEQFF. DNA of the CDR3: TGCAGTGCTAGAGAAGGCGGGAGGCAATCCAATGAGCAGTTCTTC.

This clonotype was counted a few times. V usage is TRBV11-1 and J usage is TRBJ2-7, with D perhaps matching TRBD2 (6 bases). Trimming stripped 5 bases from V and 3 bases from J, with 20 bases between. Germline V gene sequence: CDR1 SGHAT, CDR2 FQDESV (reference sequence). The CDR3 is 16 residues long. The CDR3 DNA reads TGTGCCAGCAGCCTTGCGACCCGGGGGACGGGCTACGAGCAGTACTTC. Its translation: CASSLATRGTGYEQYF.

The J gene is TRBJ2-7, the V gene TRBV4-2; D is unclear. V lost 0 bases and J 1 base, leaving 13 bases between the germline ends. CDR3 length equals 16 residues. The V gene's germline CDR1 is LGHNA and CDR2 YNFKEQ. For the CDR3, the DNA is TGTGCCAGCAGCCAAGATCTAACAGACAAATCCTACGAGCAGTACTTC. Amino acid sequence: CASSQDLTDKSYEQYF.

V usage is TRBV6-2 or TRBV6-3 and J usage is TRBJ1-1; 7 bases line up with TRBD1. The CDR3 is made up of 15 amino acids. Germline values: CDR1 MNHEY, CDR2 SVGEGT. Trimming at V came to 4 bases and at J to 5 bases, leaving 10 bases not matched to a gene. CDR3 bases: TGTGCCAGCAGTTCCCAACCCGGGACAGTAACTGAAGCTTTCTTT. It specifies CASSSQPGTVTEAFF.

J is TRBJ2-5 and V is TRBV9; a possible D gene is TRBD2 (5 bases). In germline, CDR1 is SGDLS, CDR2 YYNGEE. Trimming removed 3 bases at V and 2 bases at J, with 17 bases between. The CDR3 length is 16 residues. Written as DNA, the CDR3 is TGTGCCAGCAGCGCGCGGGTTCTAGGCCGTCAAGAGACCCAGTACTTC. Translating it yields CASSARVLGRQETQYF.

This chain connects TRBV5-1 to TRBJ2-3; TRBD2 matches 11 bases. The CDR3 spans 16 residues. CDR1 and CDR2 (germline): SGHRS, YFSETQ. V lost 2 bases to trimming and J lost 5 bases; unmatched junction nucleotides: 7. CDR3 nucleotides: TGCGCCAGCAGCTTATCGGGGACTAGCGGTATAGATACGCAGTATTTT. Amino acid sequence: CASSLSGTSGIDTQYF.

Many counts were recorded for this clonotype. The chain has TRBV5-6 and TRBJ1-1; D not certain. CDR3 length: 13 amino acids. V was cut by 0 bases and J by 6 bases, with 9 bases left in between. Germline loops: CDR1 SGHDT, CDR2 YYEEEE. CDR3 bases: TGTGCCAGCAGCTTGGGAGTAATACCTGAAGCTTTCTTT. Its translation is CASSLGVIPEAFF. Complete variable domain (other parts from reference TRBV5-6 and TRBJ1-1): DAGVTQSPTHLIKTRGQQVTLRCSPKSGHDTVSWYQQALGQGPQFIFQYYEEEERQRGNFPDRFSGHQFPNYSSELNVNALLLGDSALYLCASSLGVIPEAFFGQGTRLTVV.

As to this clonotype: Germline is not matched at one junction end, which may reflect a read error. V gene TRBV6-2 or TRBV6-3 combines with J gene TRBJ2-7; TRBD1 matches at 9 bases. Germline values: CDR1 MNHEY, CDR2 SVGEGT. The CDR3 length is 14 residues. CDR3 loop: CASEGGQGSCEQYF. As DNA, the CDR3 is TGTGCCAGCGAAGGGGGACAGGGATCCTGCGAGCAGTACTTC.

The CDR3 DNA reads TGCGCCAGCAGCTTGGGGTCAGGGATATCCTACGAGCAGTACTTC. It specifies CASSLGSGISYEQYF. The rearrangement joins TRBV5-1 to TRBJ2-7; tentatively, D is TRBD1 (5 bases). Trimming left V 0 bases short and J 1 base short, with 11 bases between. From germline, CDR1 is SGHRS and CDR2 YFSETQ. CDR3 length equals 15 residues.

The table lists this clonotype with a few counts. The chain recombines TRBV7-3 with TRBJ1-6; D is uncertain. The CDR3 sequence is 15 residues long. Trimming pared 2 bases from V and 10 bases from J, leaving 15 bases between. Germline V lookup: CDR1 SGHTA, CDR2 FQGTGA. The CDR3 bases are TGTGCCAGCAGCTTATCGGGGTCCATGGGGTCACCCCTCCACTTT. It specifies CASSLSGSMGSPLHF.

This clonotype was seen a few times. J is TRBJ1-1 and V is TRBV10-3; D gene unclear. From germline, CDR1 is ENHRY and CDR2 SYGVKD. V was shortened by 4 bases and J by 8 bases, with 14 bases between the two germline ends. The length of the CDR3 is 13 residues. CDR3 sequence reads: CAISAVGRVEAFF. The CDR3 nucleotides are TGTGCCATCAGTGCTGTTGGGCGGGTAGAAGCTTTCTTT.

The DNA for the CDR3 is TGTGCCAGCAGCTTAAACCAGGGGAATTCACCCCTCCACTTT. Translation gives CASSLNQGNSPLHF. This chain joins TRBV7-9 and TRBJ1-6; weak D call: TRBD1 (6 bases). Germline V gene sequence: CDR1 SEHNR, CDR2 FQNEAQ (reference sequence). The CDR3 sequence is 14 residues long. V lost 2 bases to trimming and J lost 7 bases, with 9 bases between them.

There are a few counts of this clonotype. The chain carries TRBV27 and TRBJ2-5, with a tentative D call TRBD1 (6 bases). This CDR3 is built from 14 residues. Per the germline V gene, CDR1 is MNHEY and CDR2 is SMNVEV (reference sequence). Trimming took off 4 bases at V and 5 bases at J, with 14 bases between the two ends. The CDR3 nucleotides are TGTGCCAGCAGTTCAACAGGGACCCGGGAGACCCAGTACTTC. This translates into CASSSTGTRETQYF.

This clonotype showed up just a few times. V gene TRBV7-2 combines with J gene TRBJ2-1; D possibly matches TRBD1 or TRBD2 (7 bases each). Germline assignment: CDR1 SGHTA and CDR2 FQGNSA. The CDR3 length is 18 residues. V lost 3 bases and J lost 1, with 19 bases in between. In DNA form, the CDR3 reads TGTGCCAGCAGCTTTCGGGGAGGGGGCGGTATATCCTACAATGAGCAGTTCTTC. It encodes CASSFRGGGGISYNEQFF.